These T cell receptor beta chains were read from a single sample in a study of blood T cell repertoires in COVID-19. Using immunoSEQ multiplex PCR, the repertoire was profiled, and TCRdb retains in-frame clones only, with some absent. The repertoire has hundreds of thousands of clones, around 85% of them found once; the top ten carry approximately 6%. Material for sequencing was PBMCs or T cells enriched from blood (not recorded which). These receptors all come from a middle-aged woman who had recovered from COVID-19. Each CDR3 is given with its conserved first and last residue. A D gene is named only where the DNA matches it firmly. Rows may omit the clone size; those that give it use once, few, many or a size class.

j_call,v_call,d_call,clone_size,cdr3_aa,cdr3_nt
TRBJ1-1,TRBV13,TRBD1,.,CASRGTGMTEAFF,TGTGCCAGCAGAGGGACAGGTATGACTGAAGCTTTCTTT
TRBJ2-7,TRBV9,.,.,CASSVDIRAYEQYF,TGTGCCAGCAGCGTAGATATCAGGGCCTACGAGCAGTACTTC
TRBJ2-5,TRBV10-3,.,.,CAISGGTGTETQYF,TGTGCCATCAGTGGGGGCACAGGGACGGAGACCCAGTACTTC
TRBJ2-7,TRBV7-9,TRBD2,.,CASSLGGTSGNGEQYF,TGTGCCAGCAGCTTAGGGGGCACTAGCGGGAATGGAGAGCAGTACTTC
TRBJ1-4,TRBV18,.,.,CASSPEGVANEKLFF,TGTGCCAGCTCACCAGAGGGGGTAGCTAATGAAAAACTGTTTTTT
TRBJ2-1,TRBV4-3,TRBD2,.,CASSQVGPTGGPLSEQFF,TGCGCCAGCAGCCAAGTTGGCCCTACGGGAGGGCCTCTAAGTGAGCAGTTCTTC
TRBJ2-3,TRBV9,.,.,CASSAYTDTQYF,TGTGCCAGCAGCGCTTACACAGATACGCAGTATTTT
TRBJ1-1,TRBV14,.,.,CASSQGNPTTERAFF,TGTGCCAGCAGCCAAGGCAATCCGACGACAGAGAGAGCTTTCTTT
TRBJ2-5,TRBV6-5,TRBD1,.,CASSYSTGVPETQYF,TGTGCCAGCAGTTACTCGACAGGGGTCCCAGAGACCCAGTACTTC
TRBJ2-7,TRBV28,.,.,CASSLLPSTGTGSEQYF,TGTGCCAGCAGTCTCCTACCTTCGACAGGCACTGGGAGCGAGCAGTACTTC
TRBJ2-7,TRBV10-3,TRBD2,few,CAISVSVLARSGEQYF,TGTGCCATCAGTGTTTCTGTACTAGCGAGATCGGGAGAGCAGTACTTC
TRBJ2-5,TRBV28,.,.,CASRASTGTIQETQYF,TGTGCCAGCAGAGCTTCCACCGGGACAATTCAAGAGACCCAGTACTTC
TRBJ2-2,TRBV7-8,.,.,CASSFEGRLIVGELFF,TGTGCCAGCAGCTTTGAAGGGAGGTTGATCGTCGGGGAGCTGTTTTTT
TRBJ1-5,TRBV27,.,.,CASKRASNQPQHF,TGTGCCAGCAAGAGGGCGTCCAATCAGCCCCAGCATTTT
TRBJ2-1,TRBV6-4,.,.,CASSEGGSYNEQFF,TGTGCCAGCAGTGAAGGGGGATCATACAATGAGCAGTTCTTC
TRBJ1-4,TRBV19,.,.,CASSIVYRDPNEKLFF,TGTGCCAGTAGTATCGTATACCGGGATCCTAATGAAAAACTGTTTTTT
TRBJ1-3,TRBV20-1,.,.,CSGGSGNTIYF,TGCAGTGGAGGCTCTGGAAACACCATATATTTT
TRBJ2-5,TRBV27,.,.,CASRAVSLETQYF,TGTGCCAGCAGGGCAGTATCCCTTGAGACCCAGTACTTC
TRBJ1-4,TRBV11-2,TRBD1,.,CASSFDRANEKLFF,TGTGCCAGCAGCTTTGACAGGGCTAATGAAAAACTGTTTTTT
TRBJ2-1,TRBV6-2/TRBV6-3,TRBD2,.,CASNPVGGRAGTRLNPGDYNEQFF,TGTGCCAGCAACCCAGTGGGGGGGAGAGCCGGGACTCGGCTAAACCCGGGCGACTACAATGAGCAGTTCTTC
TRBJ1-1,TRBV5-1,.,.,CASSRGGSGNTEAFF,TGCGCCAGCTCCCGGGGGGGCTCTGGGAACACTGAAGCTTTCTTT
TRBJ2-2,TRBV23-1,TRBD1,.,CASRSGQGVGELFF,TGCGCCAGCAGGTCTGGACAGGGTGTCGGGGAGCTGTTTTTT
TRBJ2-5,TRBV2,TRBD1,.,CASTQGQGETQYF,TGTGCCAGCACGCAGGGACAGGGAGAGACCCAGTACTTC
TRBJ2-2,TRBV7-8,TRBD2,.,CASSLVSGRVDTGELFF,TGTGCCAGCAGCTTGGTTAGCGGGAGGGTAGACACCGGGGAGCTGTTTTTT
TRBJ2-5,TRBV28,TRBD2,once,CASSQRTSGNYETQYF,TGTGCCAGCAGTCAAAGGACTAGCGGGAATTACGAGACCCAGTACTTC
TRBJ2-3,TRBV6-5,TRBD2,.,CASSYYIAGVGDTQYF,TGTGCCAGCAGTTACTATATAGCGGGAGTTGGAGATACGCAGTATTTT